This TCR beta chain was identified in a study of T and B cells in COVID-19 patients. Study as a whole: Most recovered patients had mild to moderate COVID-19 treated as outpatients. Study conclusions and caveats: No sequencing was yet done of CD4+, regulatory or CD8+ subsets, or of SARS-CoV-2-responsive or tetramer+ sorted cells. There were 2,000 to 3,000 TCR clusters exclusive to the recovered cohort, fewer than 35 with low generation probability.

Each TRB amplification used about 220-500 ng of genomic DNA from blood. Multiplex PCR with BIOMED2 TRB-A/B primer pools amplified TRB rearrangements. TCRdb reanalysed the multiplex PCR reads using MiXCR and keeps one entry per CDR3 protein. In the table there are roughly 25,000 distinct CDR3 sequences, less than 35% of which are singletons. This clonotype is medium-sized by share. Its antigen is as yet unknown. The CDR3 runs to 16 residues. The V gene's germline CDR1 is LNHDA and CDR2 SQIVND (reference sequence). With V trimmed by 6 bases and J by 4 bases, 12 bases remained unmatched. Source material: blood. The V call is TRBV19, the J call TRBJ2-3; 8 bases map to TRBD2. The receptor comes from a human donor who had recovered from COVID-19. CDR3 residues: CASSPKGAGVADTQYF. CDR3 nucleotide sequence: TGTGCCAGTAGCCCGAAGGGAGCGGGAGTCGCAGATACGCAGTATTTT.